A single sample is the source of the 8 T cell receptor beta chains below, sequenced in a study of T cell responses to AZD1222 COVID-19 vaccine. Libraries were prepared by immunoSEQ multiplex PCR; TCRdb keeps only in-frame clonotypes and omits some of them. Of about 54,000 clones listed, 70% to 90% are singletons. The sample consisted of peripheral blood, taken 28 days after the second AZD1222 dose. The receptor set was obtained from an adult who received the AZD1222 COVID-19 vaccine.

The chain combines TRBV7-9 with TRBJ2-1; D gene ambiguous. The CDR3 contains 17 residues. Germline CDR1 reads SEHNR; CDR2 reads FQNEAQ (reference sequence). Trimming took 0 bases from V and 0 from J, leaving 12 bases between them. The CDR3 here is CASSLAGWRTSYNEQFF. The CDR3 DNA sequence: TGTGCCAGCAGCTTAGCGGGATGGCGGACCTCCTACAATGAGCAGTTCTTC. Full variable domain (remainder filled in from reference TRBV7-9 and TRBJ2-1): DTGVSQNPRHKITKRGQNVTFRCDPISEHNRLYWYRQTLGQGPEFLTYFQNEAQLEKSRLLSDRFSAERPKGSFSTLEIQRTEQGDSAMYLCASSLAGWRTSYNEQFFGPGTRLTVL.

The rearrangement joins TRBV4-3 to TRBJ2-3; a possible D gene is TRBD2 (5 bases). The germline gives CDR1 LGHNA, CDR2 YSLEER. The germline V and J ends were trimmed by 1 base and 0 bases, with 11 bases remaining between them. This CDR3 has 16 amino acids. CDR3 coding DNA: TGCGCCAGCAGCCAAGGGGCTTGGACTAGCACAGATACGCAGTATTTT. Amino acids: CASSQGAWTSTDTQYF.

The genes are TRBV2 and TRBJ2-4; D uncertain. Germline assignment: CDR1 SNHLY and CDR2 FYNNEI. Trimming left V 6 bases short and J 2 bases short, with 8 bases between. The CDR3 has 13 residues. This CDR3 reads CASRPSPKNIQYF. The CDR3 DNA reads as TGTGCCAGCAGACCGTCACCCAAAAACATTCAGTACTTC.

The chain is built from TRBV10-3 and TRBJ2-7; possible D gene TRBD2, 6 bases. Between the trimmed V and J ends, which lost 6 bases and 3 bases, there was a span of 12 bases. This CDR3 contains 13 residues. Germline lookup yields CDR1 ENHRY and CDR2 SYGVKD. The CDR3 DNA is TGTGCCATCAGCGCGGGACGGAACTACGAGCAGTACTTC. Amino acid sequence: CAISAGRNYEQYF.

The chain has TRBV5-4 and TRBJ1-1, with D possibly being TRBD1 (6 bases). With 0 bases removed from V and 1 base from J, the gap between germline ends came to 10 bases. The CDR3 extends over 15 amino acids. The germline gives CDR1 SGHNT, CDR2 YYREEE (reference sequence). The CDR3 DNA is TGTGCCAGCAGCTTGGGGGGACAAGCGAACACTGAAGCTTTCTTT. Its protein product is CASSLGGQANTEAFF.

This clone was observed a handful of times. This chain uses TRBV6-2 or TRBV6-3 with TRBJ2-6; D call uncertain. CDR1 is MNHEY and CDR2 is SVGEGT in the germline V gene. This CDR3 has 15 residues. Trimming took 6 bases from V and 0 from J, leaving 9 bases between them. CDR3: CASSPPHSGANVLTF. In nucleotides, the CDR3 is TGTGCCAGCAGCCCCCCCCACTCTGGGGCCAACGTCCTGACTTTC.

The chain employs TRBV11-2 and TRBJ2-1; no clear D gene. The CDR3 runs to 16 residues. Trimming took 5 bases from V and 6 from J, leaving 20 bases between them. Looked up from germline, CDR1 is SGHAT and CDR2 is FQNNGV. CDR3 region: CASSPLPTLLGNEQFF. The CDR3 DNA reads as TGTGCCAGCAGCCCCCTTCCTACCCTTCTCGGCAATGAGCAGTTCTTC.

This clone was observed a single time. The rearrangement links TRBV4-2 to TRBJ1-2; no clear D. The length of the CDR3 is 11 residues. CDR1 is LGHNA and CDR2 is YNFKEQ in the germline V gene. The V end was cut by 2 bases, the J end by 8 bases, with 6 bases between. CDR3 in DNA: TGTGCCAGCAGCCAACAGGAGGGCTACACCTTC. Protein sequence: CASSQQEGYTF.